A single sample gave rise to the 10 T cell receptor beta chains below, sequenced in a study of blood T cell repertoires in COVID-19. The table came from immunoSEQ multiplex PCR; TCRdb's copy has only in-frame clones and leaves some out. Of approximately 31,000 clones listed, 85% are singletons. The sequencing input was peripheral blood. These receptors all stem from a woman aged 55-70 years with active COVID-19.

V and J are TRBV15 and TRBJ2-1; D ambiguous. Germline CDR1 reads LNHNV; CDR2 reads YYDKDF (reference sequence). The CDR3 is 16 amino acids. Trimming took 2 bases from V and 5 from J, leaving 16 bases between them. The chain's CDR3 is CATSRLSLRTDNEQFF. For the CDR3, the DNA is TGTGCCACCAGCAGATTGAGTTTACGTACTGACAATGAGCAGTTCTTC.

This chain links TRBV6-5 with TRBJ1-1; 7 bases map to TRBD1. V was clipped by 6 bases and J by 1 base; unmatched bases: 2. This CDR3 spans 13 amino acids. Germline CDR1 and CDR2: MNHEY and SVGAGI. CDR3 nucleotides: TGTGCCAGCAGCCAGGGGGAGAACACTGAAGCTTTCTTT. It encodes CASSQGENTEAFF.

The chain joins TRBV10-3 to TRBJ2-6, with D perhaps matching TRBD1 (6 bases). Germline V CDR1 and CDR2: ENHRY, SYGVKD. The ends were cut back, 2 bases at V and 0 bases at J, with 14 bases in the middle. The CDR3 loop spans 18 amino acids. The CDR3 protein is CAISEPPGHRSGANVLTF. CDR3 DNA: TGTGCCATCAGTGAGCCGCCGGGACACCGCTCTGGGGCCAACGTCCTGACTTTC.

V usage is TRBV7-3 and J usage is TRBJ2-4; tentatively, D is TRBD1 (6 bases). Germline V gene lookup returns CDR1 SGHTA and CDR2 FQGTGA. Trimming took off 2 bases at V and 1 base at J, with 15 bases between the two ends. The length of the CDR3 is 17 residues. In DNA, the CDR3 is TGTGCCAGCAGCTTACGGGCCGGGGACACTGCCAAAAACATTCAGTACTTC. Protein: CASSLRAGDTAKNIQYF.

The table lists this clone with a few counts. The rearrangement joins TRBV29-1 to TRBJ2-7; TRBD1 agrees at 11 bases. The CDR3 contains 15 residues. V lost 6 bases and J lost 1; bases outside the gene matches: 8. The V gene's germline CDR1 is SQVTM and CDR2 ANQGSEA. CDR3 region: CSVGDRGFISYEQYF. CDR3 DNA sequence: TGCAGCGTAGGGGACAGGGGGTTTATTTCCTACGAGCAGTACTTC.

There are a few counts of this clone. This chain joins TRBV19 and TRBJ2-7; 10 bases fit TRBD2. With V trimmed by 5 bases and J by 2 bases, 12 bases remained unmatched. The CDR3 totals 17 residues. CDR1 and CDR2 (germline): LNHDA, SQIVND (reference sequence). CDR3 in amino acids: CASSRLAGARIPYEQYF. For the CDR3, the DNA is TGTGCCAGTAGTCGGCTAGCGGGGGCCCGAATACCCTACGAGCAGTACTTC.

The V call is TRBV19, the J call TRBJ1-1, with 10 bases lining up with TRBD1. V was pared by 7 bases and J by 2 bases, with 10 bases of the junction left unmatched. Germline values: CDR1 LNHDA, CDR2 SQIVND (reference sequence). The CDR3 has 16 amino acids. In DNA, the CDR3 is TGTGCCAGTATTGCCGGGACAGGGGTTATAAACACTGAAGCTTTCTTT. Translating gives CASIAGTGVINTEAFF. Drawing the rest from reference TRBV19 and TRBJ1-1, the complete variable domain is DGGITQSPKYLFRKEGQNVTLSCEQNLNHDAMYWYRQDPGQGLRLIYYSQIVNDFQKGDIAEGYSVSREKKESFPLTVTSAQKNPTAFYLCASIAGTGVINTEAFFGQGTRLTVV.

V usage is TRBV7-8 and J usage is TRBJ2-7; the D is unclear. The CDR3 has 14 residues. V was shortened by 5 bases and J by 7 bases, with 18 bases between the two germline ends. Germline assignment: CDR1 SGHVS and CDR2 FQNEAQ. Here the CDR3 DNA reads TGTGCCAGCAGCCCTGACTCCCTCTACGATGAGCAGTACTTC. It specifies CASSPDSLYDEQYF.

CDR3 DNA: TGTGCCAGCAGCCAGAGTCTCGGGGCTGGGGCCAACGTCCTGACTTTC. Residues: CASSQSLGAGANVLTF. The chain couples TRBV4-2 to TRBJ2-6, with D possibly TRBD2 on 5 matching bases. The length of the CDR3 is 16 residues. V was cut by 3 bases and J by 2 bases, with 11 bases left in between. Germline assignment: CDR1 LGHNA and CDR2 YNFKEQ.

This clone occurred once. This chain uses TRBV2 with TRBJ2-5; 7 bases align to TRBD1. Germline CDR1 and CDR2: SNHLY and FYNNEI. CDR3 length equals 13 residues. After removal of 7 bases from V and 3 bases from J, the junction contained 5 bases not matched to a gene. The CDR3 here is CASKGTAKETQYF. CDR3 DNA sequence: TGTGCCAGCAAGGGGACAGCTAAAGAGACCCAGTACTTC. The variable domain in full, completed from reference TRBV2 and TRBJ2-5, reads EPEVTQTPSHQVTQMGQEVILRCVPISNHLYFYWYRQILGQKVEFLVSFYNNEISEKSEIFDDQFSVERPDGSNFTLKIRSTKLEDSAMYFCASKGTAKETQYFGPGTRLLVL.